A selection of T cell receptor beta chains follows, all from one sample in a study of CD8 T cells in ankylosing spondylitis. Each CDR3 protein is one row after TCRdb ran MiXCR on the 5' RACE reads. The table includes about 52,000 distinct CDR3 sequences, roughly 7.3% detected once. Sequenced: blood, either unsorted or a sorted T cell fraction (not recorded which). The receptors stem from a female donor with ankylosing spondylitis or in good health (not recorded which). CDR3s include the opening cysteine and the closing phenylalanine or tryptophan. A D gene is named only where the DNA matches it firmly. The size field is filled for only some rows; it gives once, few, many or a size class.

abundance	v_gene	j_gene	d_gene	CDR3nt	CDR3aa
many	TRBV20-1	TRBJ2-3	-	TGCAGGGCAGGCAGCGGGTACACAGATACGCAGTATTTT	CRAGSGYTDTQYF
many	TRBV5-6	TRBJ2-1	-	TGTGCCAGCAGCTGGGGGGTAGGCCTTTACAATGAGCAGTTCTTC	CASSWGVGLYNEQFF
many	TRBV7-6	TRBJ1-3	-	TGTGCCAGCAGCTTCGGGCCCGAGGTTGGAAACACCATATATTTT	CASSFGPEVGNTIYF
few	TRBV11-3	TRBJ2-3	TRBD2	TGTGCCAGCAGCAGGACTCTTAGCGGGGGGGACACAGATACGCAGTATTTT	CASSRTLSGGDTDTQYF
many	TRBV20-1	TRBJ2-3	TRBD2	TGCAGTGCTAGGATCCGGACTAGCGGGGGCGCAGATACGCAGTATTTT	CSARIRTSGGADTQYF
many	TRBV12-3/TRBV12-4	TRBJ2-5	-	TGTGCCAGCAGTTTAAGGGAGACCCAGTACTTC	CASSLRETQYF
-	TRBV6-2/TRBV6-3	TRBJ2-3	TRBD1	TGTGCCAGCAAAGGGGGCAAACTCACAGATACGCAGTATTTT	CASKGGKLTDTQYF
-	TRBV29-1	TRBJ2-3	TRBD1	TGCAGCGTTGGCCGAACCGGGACAGGGCTAGATACGCAGTATTTT	CSVGRTGTGLDTQYF
-	TRBV20-1	TRBJ2-7	TRBD2	TGCAGTGCTAGAAGTAGGTCTAGCGGCTCCTACGAGCAGTACTTC	CSARSRSSGSYEQYF
many	TRBV29-1	TRBJ2-7	-	TGCAGCGTCCGGACGACCCATCTTTACGAGCAGTACTTC	CSVRTTHLYEQYF
many	TRBV7-1	TRBJ2-1	-	TGTGCCAGCAGCTCAGTCCCAGGGTCCTACAATGAGCAGTTCTTC	CASSSVPGSYNEQFF
many	TRBV7-3	TRBJ2-1	-	TGTGCCAGCAGCCCCTACGCGCGACTTAGCGGTAGCTCCTACAATGAGCAGTTCTTC	CASSPYARLSGSSYNEQFF
-	TRBV11-3	TRBJ2-3	-	TGTGCCAGCAGCCTTGACGGGGGCGTAAGCACAGATACGCAGTATTTT	CASSLDGGVSTDTQYF
many	TRBV4-1	TRBJ1-4	-	TGCGCCAGCAGCCAAGGGGCAGGGGAAGGCGAAAAACTGTTTTTT	CASSQGAGEGEKLFF
few	TRBV7-6	TRBJ1-1	-	TGTGCCAGCAGCTTAGCGAAGGCAGGGGTGAACACTGAAGCTTTCTTT	CASSLAKAGVNTEAFF
-	TRBV7-2	TRBJ1-6	TRBD1	TGTGCCAGCAGCTTGGACCCGGGACAGGCGTTACCCCTCCACTTT	CASSLDPGQALPLHF
many	TRBV18	TRBJ2-7	-	TGTGCCAGCTCACCAACGGGCTTGCTAAGCTCCTACGAGCAGTACTTC	CASSPTGLLSSYEQYF
many	TRBV7-2	TRBJ1-3	-	TGTGCCAGCAGCCCGCCTAGCTCTGGAAACACCATATATTTT	CASSPPSSGNTIYF
-	TRBV7-9	TRBJ1-1	TRBD1	TGTGCCAGCAGCAAAACCAGGGGGGACACTGAAGCTTTCTTT	CASSKTRGDTEAFF
many	TRBV27	TRBJ2-1	-	TGTGCCAGCAGTTTTCTGACGGCAGGGACGGGCAATGAGCAGTTCTTC	CASSFLTAGTGNEQFF
many	TRBV20-1	TRBJ2-2	-	TGCAGTGCTAGAGATCTGGGGGGCGGCCGGGACTCCCTCACCGGGGAGCTGTTTTTT	CSARDLGGGRDSLTGELFF
many	TRBV7-2	TRBJ1-1	TRBD1	TGTGCCAGCAGCCCAAACACAGGGGGCGAATCCCCGGCTTTCTTT	CASSPNTGGESPAFF
many	TRBV12-3/TRBV12-4	TRBJ1-1	TRBD1	TGTGCCAGCAGAAACAGGGGGCTGAACACTGAAGCTTTCTTT	CASRNRGLNTEAFF
many	TRBV3-1	TRBJ2-1	TRBD2	TGTGCCAGCAGCCTTAGCGGGGGCTACAATGAGCAGTTCTTC	CASSLSGGYNEQFF
many	TRBV5-6	TRBJ1-2	-	TGTGCCAGCAGCTTCCTTACAATCCCTGGCGGCTACACCTTC	CASSFLTIPGGYTF
many	TRBV6-5	TRBJ2-1	TRBD2	TGTGCCAGCAGTTATAGGCGGGGGGTCTATGAGCAGTTCTTC	CASSYRRGVYEQFF
-	TRBV12-3/TRBV12-4	TRBJ2-5	-	TGTGCCAGCAGTTTAGACGTAGCGCCGCAAGAGACCCAGTACTTC	CASSLDVAPQETQYF
-	TRBV7-9	TRBJ1-4	TRBD1	TGTGCCAGCAGCGCGGGACAGGGAAGGGCTAATGAAAAACTGTTTTTT	CASSAGQGRANEKLFF
many	TRBV9	TRBJ2-2	-	TGTGCCAGCAGCGTAGCTACGTCGGGGTACGCCGGGGAGCTGTTTTTT	CASSVATSGYAGELFF